These 21 T cell receptor beta chains were sequenced from one sample in a study of beta chain features in type 1 diabetes. General observations from the study: Type 1 diabetes patients had TCRB CDR3s that were shorter (moderately but significantly so) in all four CD4+ subsets.

Expressed TCRB transcripts were sequenced because the entire RNA isolate underwent reverse transcription. Method: immunoSEQ multiplex PCR; TCRdb's copy keeps in-frame clones and lacks some. The sample has hundreds of thousands of clones; roughly 13% are singletons. These receptors are not linked to any known antigen. Sequencing input: naive CD4+ T cells from blood. Receptors were obtained from a woman under 30 with type 1 diabetes.

This clone was counted between two and nine times. The chain combines TRBV18 with TRBJ2-7, with 7 bases identical to TRBD1. CDR3 length equals 14 residues. V trimming: 3 bases; J trimming: 4 bases; junction bases outside the gene matches: 6. CDR1 is KGHSH, CDR2 LQKENI, per germline. CDR3 sequence reads: CASSPNRGLYEQYF. CDR3 coding DNA: TGTGCCAGCTCACCTAACAGGGGATTATACGAGCAGTACTTC.

The table lists this clone with a few counts. In DNA, the CDR3 is TGCAGCGTAGGACGGACTAGCGGTGTGACCGGGGAGCTGTTTTTT. It translates to CSVGRTSGVTGELFF. The J gene is TRBJ2-2, the V gene TRBV29-1; 10 bases fit TRBD2. The CDR3 contains 15 residues. Germline CDR1 and CDR2: SQVTM and ANQGSEA. With 6 bases clipped from V and 5 bases from J, the junction kept 9 bases outside the gene matches.

The chain carries TRBV29-1 and TRBJ2-5, with D maybe TRBD1 (6 bases). The J call may be incorrect, as the DNA end agrees better with TRBJ2-7. Germline CDR1 is SQVTM and CDR2 is ANQGSEA. The length of the CDR3 is 13 residues. DNA for the CDR3: TGCAGCGTTGCCTCCAGGGGAGAATACGAGCAGTACTTC. It codes for CSVASRGEYEQYF.

The chain recombines TRBV5-8 with TRBJ1-1; D may be TRBD1 (5 bases). V was cut by 1 base and J by 6 bases, with 16 bases left in between. The germline V gene has CDR1 SGHTS and CDR2 YDEGEE. CDR3 length: 15 amino acids. The CDR3 nucleotides are TGTGCCAGCAGCTTGCTACAAGGGGCGCAATCTGAAGCTTTCTTT. Its protein is CASSLLQGAQSEAFF.

The chain carries TRBV11-3 and TRBJ2-1; D remains unclear. In germline, CDR1 is SGHNT, CDR2 YENEEA. Trimming pared 5 bases from V and 3 bases from J, leaving 14 bases between. This CDR3 is 15 amino acids long. This CDR3 is CASSPTRQVYNEQFF. In nucleotides, the CDR3 is TGTGCCAGCAGCCCTACCCGGCAGGTCTACAATGAGCAGTTCTTC. The full variable domain, in which reference TRBV11-3 and TRBJ2-1 provide the parts outside the CDR3, is EAGVVQSPRYKIIEKKQPVAFWCNPISGHNTLYWYLQNLGQGPELLIRYENEEAVDDSQLPKDRFSAERLKGVDSTLKIQPAELGDSAVYLCASSPTRQVYNEQFFGPGTRLTVL.

The V gene is TRBV4-3, the J gene TRBJ2-7; 8 bases line up with TRBD2. CDR1 and CDR2 (germline): LGHNA, YSLEER. V lost 0 bases to trimming and J lost 2 bases; unmatched junction nucleotides: 15. The CDR3 has 19 residues. The CDR3 bases are TGCGCCAGCAGCCAAGATAAGGGGGTAAAGCGGGGGAGACCCTACGAGCAGTACTTC. Its translation: CASSQDKGVKRGRPYEQYF.

This clone came up a few times. This chain uses TRBV27 with TRBJ1-1, with a possible D match to TRBD1 (5 bases). V was shortened by 5 bases and J by 3 bases, with 16 bases between the two germline ends. This CDR3 is 15 amino acids long. Germline assignment: CDR1 MNHEY and CDR2 SMNVEV (reference sequence). The CDR3 region is CASSLKDTGYTEAFF. The CDR3 nucleotides are TGTGCCAGCAGTCTAAAGGATACAGGTTACACTGAAGCTTTCTTT.

This clone turned up a few times. This chain links TRBV7-9 with TRBJ2-7; 9 bases agree with TRBD1. The germline gives CDR1 SEHNR, CDR2 FQNEAQ (reference sequence). V shed 11 bases, J shed 3 bases, and the junction held 17 bases outside the gene matches. The CDR3 spans 16 residues. The CDR3 region is CASSGQGKVPHYEQYF. CDR3 nucleotide sequence: TGTGCCTCCTCGGGACAGGGAAAAGTTCCCCACTACGAGCAGTACTTC.

The V and J genes are TRBV5-1 and TRBJ2-1; 11 bases fit TRBD2. CDR3 length: 18 residues. V gave up 2 bases and J gave up 8 bases; unmatched junction bases: 15. Germline V CDR1 and CDR2: SGHRS, YFSETQ. The CDR3 sequence is CASSFSPVGSGRAYEQFF. CDR3 sequence (DNA): TGCGCCAGCAGCTTCTCCCCTGTGGGTAGCGGGAGGGCCTATGAGCAGTTCTTC. Full variable domain (outside the CDR3, taken from reference TRBV5-1 and TRBJ2-1): KAGVTQTPRYLIKTRGQQVTLSCSPISGHRSVSWYQQTPGQGLQFLFEYFSETQRNKGNFPGRFSGRQFSNSRSEMNVSTLELGDSALYLCASSFSPVGSGRAYEQFFGPGTRLTVL.

This clone turned up a few times. The CDR3 is CSSGASSLTETQYF. CDR3 DNA sequence: TGCAGCTCTGGGGCCAGCTCCCTCACCGAGACCCAGTACTTC. The rearrangement joins TRBV29-1 to TRBJ2-5; D is possibly TRBD1 (5 bases). The length of the CDR3 is 14 residues. Trimming cost V 8 bases and J 5 bases, with 21 bases left between them. From germline, CDR1 is SQVTM and CDR2 ANQGSEA.

This clone was found a few times. This chain joins TRBV5-4 and TRBJ2-7, with D hard to call. This CDR3 has 17 amino acids. The germline V gene has CDR1 SGHNT and CDR2 YYREEE (reference sequence). V was shortened by 0 bases and J by 0 bases, with 16 bases between the two germline ends. The CDR3, as DNA: TGTGCCAGCAGCTTGGTTCCTAGTGTCGGAAGCTCCTACGAGCAGTACTTC. Encoded protein: CASSLVPSVGSSYEQYF.

Regarding this clone: Relative to the germline gene, one junction end is altered; a read error may explain this. The CDR3 coding sequence is TGTGCCAGCAGCCGGACTAGCGGGAACTATCGTTCCTCCAATGAGCAGTTCTTC. Translating it yields CASSRTSGNYRSSNEQFF. The rearrangement links TRBV14 to TRBJ2-1; 12 nucleotides align to TRBD2. The CDR3 extends over 18 amino acids. CDR1 and CDR2 (germline): SGHDN, FVKESK. The full variable domain, completed using reference TRBV14 and TRBJ2-1, is EAGVTQFPSHSVIEKGQTVTLRCDPISGHDNLYWYRRVMGKEIKFLLHFVKESKQDESGMPNNRFLAERTGGTYSTLKVQPAELEDSGVYFCASSRTSGNYRSSNEQFFGPGTRLTVL.

This clone was observed a few times. This chain uses TRBV9 with TRBJ2-6, with 9 bases lining up with TRBD1. This CDR3 contains 20 residues. CDR1 and CDR2 from the germline V gene are SGDLS and YYNGEE. V gave up 4 bases and J gave up 0 bases; unmatched junction bases: 14. CDR3: CASSSALGQGINSGANVLTF. In nucleotides, the CDR3 is TGTGCCAGCAGCTCTGCCCTGGGACAGGGCATCAACTCTGGGGCCAACGTCCTGACTTTC.

DNA for the CDR3: TGCGCCAGCAGCTTTCCCGGCAAATTACGGGACACCGTTCCGCAGTATTTT. Translating it yields CASSFPGKLRDTVPQYF. The rearrangement joins TRBV5-1 to TRBJ2-3; tentative D call: TRBD1 (6 bases). From germline, CDR1 is SGHRS and CDR2 YFSETQ. This CDR3 comprises 17 residues. Trimming removed 2 bases at V and 10 bases at J, with 26 bases between.

This clone has more than one count but fewer than ten. The chain couples TRBV15 to TRBJ2-2; D remains ambiguous. CDR1 is LNHNV, CDR2 YYDKDF, per germline (reference sequence). The germline V and J ends were trimmed by 4 bases and 0 bases, with 9 bases remaining between them. CDR3 size: 15 residues. CDR3 residues: CATSTQSANTGELFF. CDR3 nucleotides: TGTGCCACCAGCACCCAGTCTGCGAACACCGGGGAGCTGTTTTTT.

This clone was seen a handful of times. This chain connects TRBV5-5 to TRBJ1-6; D gene unclear. The CDR3 consists of 16 residues. Germline V gene lookup returns CDR1 SGHKS and CDR2 YYEKEE (reference sequence). V lost 1 base and J lost 7, with 15 bases in between. The DNA of the CDR3 is TGTGCCAGCAGCTTGTCACTCACAGTGGGCAATTCACCCCTCCACTTT. As protein: CASSLSLTVGNSPLHF.

This chain joins TRBV9 and TRBJ1-2; 9 bases are a match to TRBD1. The germline CDR1 and CDR2 sequences are SGDLS and YYNGEE. The length of the CDR3 is 14 residues. Germline trimming cut 3 bases from V and 2 bases from J; bases unmatched to any gene: 2. The CDR3 sequence is CASSAGTGNYGYTF. For the CDR3, the DNA is TGTGCCAGCAGCGCAGGGACAGGGAACTATGGCTACACCTTC.

This chain joins TRBV7-9 and TRBJ1-1; D remains unclear. The germline V gene encodes CDR1 SEHNR and CDR2 FQNEAQ (reference sequence). The CDR3 has 13 residues. Deletions cut 6 bases from V and 4 bases from J, with 12 bases between. The CDR3 DNA is TGTGCCAGCAGTTCGGGGATGGGCACTGAAGCTTTCTTT. It yields the protein CASSSGMGTEAFF.

This clone was recorded a few times. The V gene is TRBV7-9, the J gene TRBJ1-1; tentative D call: TRBD1 (5 bases). This CDR3 is 14 amino acids long. The germline gives CDR1 SEHNR, CDR2 FQNEAQ (reference sequence). V lost 6 bases, J lost 6 bases, and 17 bases lay in between. The CDR3 bases are TGTGCCAGCAGTCGCCCGGGCCCACAGGCTGAAGCTTTCTTT. Translation: CASSRPGPQAEAFF.

This clone was seen a few times. V gene TRBV9 combines with J gene TRBJ2-7; D not certain. Trimming took 0 bases from V and 6 from J, leaving 16 bases between them. The germline CDR1 and CDR2 sequences are SGDLS and YYNGEE. The CDR3 is made up of 15 amino acids. This chain's CDR3 is CASSVGSLTPSEQYF. CDR3 in DNA: TGTGCCAGCAGCGTAGGTTCCCTAACCCCTTCCGAGCAGTACTTC.

The rearrangement links TRBV4-1 to TRBJ1-3; the D gene is possibly TRBD1 (5 bases). The CDR3 is 15 residues long. Germline V gives CDR1 MGHRA, CDR2 YSYEKL. Trimming took off 2 bases at V and 3 bases at J, with 11 bases between the two ends. CDR3 amino acids: CASSQTRDFGNTIYF. CDR3 nucleotides: TGCGCCAGCAGCCAAACCAGGGACTTTGGAAACACCATATATTTT.